This TCR beta chain was sequenced during a study of graft-versus-host responses after intestinal transplantation. The wider study: Recipients uniformly received anti-thymocyte globulin induction, followed by tacrolimus and steroids for around 3 years. Study results and caveats: Researchers found peak circulating GvH clone levels linked to early post-transplant HvG declines. Patients with graft-donor T cell macrochimerism had high graft-versus-host to host-versus-graft clonal ratios in allografts. Among recipient marrow samples, GvH clones were found; some appeared first in ileum or blood.

TCRdb keeps only in-frame clones here, not all; method: immunoSEQ multiplex PCR. Of tens of thousands of clones listed, around 96% are singletons. Points on this clone: Its antigen is not identified.

The CDR3 totals 17 residues. Germline V gives CDR1 SEHNR, CDR2 FQNEAQ (reference sequence). The ends lost 4 bases at V and 2 bases at J; junction bases unmatched: 11. The origin of this receptor is a human donor who received an intestinal transplant. The sample was unstimulated CD8+ T cells sorted from spleen or lymph node cells, taken before intestinal transplant. V gene TRBV7-9 combines with J gene TRBJ2-3, with 8 bases identical to TRBD2. CDR3 nucleotide sequence: TGTGCCAGCAGCTCGCCTCGGGAGGGAATTTACACAGATACGCAGTATTTT. This translates into CASSSPREGIYTDTQYF. The whole variable domain, remainder taken from reference TRBV7-9 and TRBJ2-3, is DTGVSQNPRHKITKRGQNVTFRCDPISEHNRLYWYRQTLGQGPEFLTYFQNEAQLEKSRLLSDRFSAERPKGSFSTLEIQRTEQGDSAMYLCASSSPREGIYTDTQYFGPGTRLTVL.